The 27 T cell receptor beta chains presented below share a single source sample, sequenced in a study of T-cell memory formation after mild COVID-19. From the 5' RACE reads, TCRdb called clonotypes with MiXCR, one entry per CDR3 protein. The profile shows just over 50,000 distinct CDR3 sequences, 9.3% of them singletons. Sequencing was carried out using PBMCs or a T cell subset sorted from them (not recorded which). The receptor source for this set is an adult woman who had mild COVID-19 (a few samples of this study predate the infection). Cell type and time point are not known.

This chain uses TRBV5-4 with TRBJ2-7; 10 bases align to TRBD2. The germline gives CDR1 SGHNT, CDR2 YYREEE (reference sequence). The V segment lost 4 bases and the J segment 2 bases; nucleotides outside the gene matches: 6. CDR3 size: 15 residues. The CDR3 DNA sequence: TGTGCCAGCAGCATAGGACTAGCGGAGACCTACGAGCAGTACTTC. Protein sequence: CASSIGLAETYEQYF.

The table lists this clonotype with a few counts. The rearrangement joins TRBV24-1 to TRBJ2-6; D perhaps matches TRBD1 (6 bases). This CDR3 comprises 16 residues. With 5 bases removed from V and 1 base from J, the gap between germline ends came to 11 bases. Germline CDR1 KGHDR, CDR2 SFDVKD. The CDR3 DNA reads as TGTGCCACCAGTGCCAGACAGGTATCTGGGGCCAACGTCCTGACTTTC. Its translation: CATSARQVSGANVLTF.

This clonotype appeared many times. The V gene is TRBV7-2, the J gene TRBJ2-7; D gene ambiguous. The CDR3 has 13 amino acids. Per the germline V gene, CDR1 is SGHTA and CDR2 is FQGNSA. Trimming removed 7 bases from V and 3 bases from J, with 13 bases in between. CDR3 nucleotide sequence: TGTGCCAGCACCCCCCCCGGGCGCTACGAGCAGTACTTC. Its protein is CASTPPGRYEQYF.

The chain's CDR3 is CSAKAGRYGYTF. For the CDR3, the DNA is TGCAGTGCTAAGGCAGGCAGATATGGCTACACCTTC. This chain joins TRBV20-1 and TRBJ1-2; D unresolved. Germline V gene lookup returns CDR1 DFQATT and CDR2 SNEGSKA (reference sequence). This CDR3 is 12 amino acids long. Trimming took 4 bases from V and 5 from J, leaving 11 bases between them.

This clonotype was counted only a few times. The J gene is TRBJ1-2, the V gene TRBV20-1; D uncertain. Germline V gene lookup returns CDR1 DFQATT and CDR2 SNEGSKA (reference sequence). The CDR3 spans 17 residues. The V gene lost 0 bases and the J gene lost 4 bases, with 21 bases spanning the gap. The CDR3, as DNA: TGCAGTGCTAGAGAGGTGCTTACAGTAACCGGGAGCTATGGCTACACCTTC. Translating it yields CSAREVLTVTGSYGYTF.

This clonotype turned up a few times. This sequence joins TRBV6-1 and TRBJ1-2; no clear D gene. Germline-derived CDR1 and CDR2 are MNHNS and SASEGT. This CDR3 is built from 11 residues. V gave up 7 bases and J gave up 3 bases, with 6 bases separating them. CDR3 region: CASINYYGYTF. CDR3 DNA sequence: TGTGCCAGCATCAACTACTATGGCTACACCTTC.

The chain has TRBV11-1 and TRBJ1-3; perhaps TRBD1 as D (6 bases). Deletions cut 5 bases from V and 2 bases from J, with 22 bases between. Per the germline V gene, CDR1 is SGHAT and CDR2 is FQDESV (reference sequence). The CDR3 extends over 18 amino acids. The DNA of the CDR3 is TGTGCCAGCAGCCCACGGACCGAACTCAGGGGAGCTGGAAACACCATATATTTT. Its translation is CASSPRTELRGAGNTIYF.

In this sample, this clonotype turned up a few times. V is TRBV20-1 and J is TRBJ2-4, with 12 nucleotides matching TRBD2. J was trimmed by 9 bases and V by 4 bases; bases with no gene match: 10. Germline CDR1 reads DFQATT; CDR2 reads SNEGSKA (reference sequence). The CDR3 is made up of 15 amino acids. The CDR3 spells CSATPSGRVGGIQYF. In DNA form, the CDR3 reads TGCAGTGCTACTCCTAGCGGGAGGGTGGGGGGCATTCAGTACTTC.

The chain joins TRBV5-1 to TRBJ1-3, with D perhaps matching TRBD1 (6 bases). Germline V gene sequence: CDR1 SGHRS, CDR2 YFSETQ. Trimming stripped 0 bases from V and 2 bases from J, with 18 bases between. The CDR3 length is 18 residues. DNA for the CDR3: TGCGCCAGCAGCTTGGGAGACAGGCCCGCTACTACTGGAAACACCATATATTTT. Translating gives CASSLGDRPATTGNTIYF.

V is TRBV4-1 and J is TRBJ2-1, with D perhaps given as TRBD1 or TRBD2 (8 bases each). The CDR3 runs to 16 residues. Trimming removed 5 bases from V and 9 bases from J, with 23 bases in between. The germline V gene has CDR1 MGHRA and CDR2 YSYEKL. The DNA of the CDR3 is TGCGCCAGCAGCTCTGACGTAGGTAGCGGGACAGGTGAGCAGTTCTTC. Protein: CASSSDVGSGTGEQFF.

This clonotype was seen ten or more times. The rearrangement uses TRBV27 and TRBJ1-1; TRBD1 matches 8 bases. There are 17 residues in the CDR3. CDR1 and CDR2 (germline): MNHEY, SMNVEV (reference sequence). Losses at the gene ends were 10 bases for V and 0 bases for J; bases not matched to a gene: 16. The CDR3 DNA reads TGTGCCACTTCGACCATCGCCAGGGGGCTGCTGAACACTGAAGCTTTCTTT. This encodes CATSTIARGLLNTEAFF.

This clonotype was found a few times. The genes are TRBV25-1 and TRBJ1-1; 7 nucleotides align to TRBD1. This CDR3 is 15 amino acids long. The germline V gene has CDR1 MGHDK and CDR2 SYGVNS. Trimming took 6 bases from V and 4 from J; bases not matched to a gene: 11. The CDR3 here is CASSVQGWEGTEAFF. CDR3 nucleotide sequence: TGTGCCAGCAGCGTACAGGGGTGGGAGGGCACTGAAGCTTTCTTT.

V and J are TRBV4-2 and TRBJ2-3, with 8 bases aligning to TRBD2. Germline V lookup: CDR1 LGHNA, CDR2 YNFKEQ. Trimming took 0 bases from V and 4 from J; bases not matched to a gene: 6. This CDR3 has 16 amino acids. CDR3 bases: TGTGCCAGCAGCCAAGATCCCGGGACTAGATCAGATACGCAGTATTTT. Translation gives CASSQDPGTRSDTQYF.

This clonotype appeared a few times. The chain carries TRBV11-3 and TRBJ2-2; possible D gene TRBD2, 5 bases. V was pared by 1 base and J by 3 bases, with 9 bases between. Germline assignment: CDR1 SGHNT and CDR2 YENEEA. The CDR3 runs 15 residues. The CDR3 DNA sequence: TGTGCCAGCAGCTTAGGGCACGGGGACACCGGGGAGCTGTTTTTT. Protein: CASSLGHGDTGELFF.

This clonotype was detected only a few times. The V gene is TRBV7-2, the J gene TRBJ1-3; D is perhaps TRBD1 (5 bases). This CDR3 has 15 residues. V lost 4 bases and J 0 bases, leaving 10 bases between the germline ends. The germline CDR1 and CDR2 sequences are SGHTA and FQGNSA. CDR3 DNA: TGTGCCAGCAGCTCACAGGTCTCCTCTGGAAACACCATATATTTT. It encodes CASSSQVSSGNTIYF.

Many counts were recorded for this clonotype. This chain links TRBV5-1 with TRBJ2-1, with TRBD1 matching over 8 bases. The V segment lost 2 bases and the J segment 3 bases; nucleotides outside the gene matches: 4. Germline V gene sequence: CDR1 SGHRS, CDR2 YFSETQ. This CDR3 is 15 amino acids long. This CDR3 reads CASSLGQGYYNEQFF. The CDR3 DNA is TGCGCCAGCAGCTTAGGACAGGGATACTACAATGAGCAGTTCTTC.

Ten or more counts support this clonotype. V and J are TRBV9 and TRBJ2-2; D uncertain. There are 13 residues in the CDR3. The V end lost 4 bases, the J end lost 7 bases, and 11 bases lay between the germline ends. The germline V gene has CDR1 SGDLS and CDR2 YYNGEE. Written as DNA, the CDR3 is TGTGCCAGCAGCAGGATGCTGGGCGGGGAGCTGTTTTTT. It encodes CASSRMLGGELFF. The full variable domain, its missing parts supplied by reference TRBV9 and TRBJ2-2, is DSGVTQTPKHLITATGQRVTLRCSPRSGDLSVYWYQQSLDQGLQFLIQYYNGEERAKGNILERFSAQQFPDLHSELNLSSLELGDSALYFCASSRMLGGELFFGEGSRLTVL.

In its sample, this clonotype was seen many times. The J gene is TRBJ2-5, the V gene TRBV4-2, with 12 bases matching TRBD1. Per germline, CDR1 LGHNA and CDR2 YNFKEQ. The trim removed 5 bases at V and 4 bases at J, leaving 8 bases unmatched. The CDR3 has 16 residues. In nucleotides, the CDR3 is TGTGCCAGCAGCGCCACTTCGGGACAGGGGGCAGAGACCCAGTACTTC. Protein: CASSATSGQGAETQYF.

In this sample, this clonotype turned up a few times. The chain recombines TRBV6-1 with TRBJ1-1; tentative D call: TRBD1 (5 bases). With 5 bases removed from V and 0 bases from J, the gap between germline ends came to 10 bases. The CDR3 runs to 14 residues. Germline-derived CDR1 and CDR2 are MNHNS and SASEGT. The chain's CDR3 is CASSYGTVNTEAFF. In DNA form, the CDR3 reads TGTGCCAGCAGTTACGGGACGGTGAACACTGAAGCTTTCTTT.

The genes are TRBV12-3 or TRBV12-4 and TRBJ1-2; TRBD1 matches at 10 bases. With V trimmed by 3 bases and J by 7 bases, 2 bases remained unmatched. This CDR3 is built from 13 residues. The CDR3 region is CASSFDRGLGYTF. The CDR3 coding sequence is TGTGCCAGCAGTTTCGACAGGGGGCTTGGCTACACCTTC.

Here the CDR3 reads CASRTGELMNTEAFF. The CDR3 DNA follows: TGTGCCAGTAGGACAGGTGAGCTCATGAACACTGAAGCTTTCTTT. J is TRBJ1-1 and V is TRBV19; the D gene is possibly TRBD1 (6 bases). CDR1 is LNHDA and CDR2 is SQIVND in the germline V gene (reference sequence). The V end lost 6 bases, the J end lost 0 bases, and 14 bases lay between the germline ends. The CDR3 is 15 amino acids.

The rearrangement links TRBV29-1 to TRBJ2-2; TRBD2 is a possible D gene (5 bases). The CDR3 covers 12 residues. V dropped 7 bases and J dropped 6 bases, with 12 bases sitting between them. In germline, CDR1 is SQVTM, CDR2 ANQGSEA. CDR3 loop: CSADEGPGELFF. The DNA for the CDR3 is TGCAGCGCCGACGAGGGCCCCGGGGAGCTGTTTTTT.

The CDR3 protein is CASSPQRGGEQYV. CDR3 in DNA: TGTGCCAGCAGCCCCCAGAGGGGCGGCGAGCAGTACGTC. V is TRBV7-2 and J is TRBJ2-7; D tentatively reads TRBD1 or TRBD2 (5 bases each). The V and J ends lost 5 bases and 6 bases respectively, with 14 bases between them. The germline CDR1 and CDR2 sequences are SGHTA and FQGNSA. This CDR3 region has 13 residues.

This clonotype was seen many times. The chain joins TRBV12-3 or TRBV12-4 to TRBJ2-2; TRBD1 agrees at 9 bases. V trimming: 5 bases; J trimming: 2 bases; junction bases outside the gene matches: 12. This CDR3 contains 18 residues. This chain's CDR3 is CASSPRGTTGGNTGELFF. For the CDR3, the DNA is TGTGCCAGCAGTCCGCGGGGAACGACAGGGGGTAACACCGGGGAGCTGTTTTTT.

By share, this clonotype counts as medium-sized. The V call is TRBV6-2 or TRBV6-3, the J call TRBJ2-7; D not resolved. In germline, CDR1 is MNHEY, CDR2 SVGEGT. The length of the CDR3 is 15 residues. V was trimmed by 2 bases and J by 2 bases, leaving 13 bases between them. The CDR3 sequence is CASSYLGTAAYEQYF. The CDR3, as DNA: TGTGCCAGCAGTTACCTCGGAACCGCCGCCTACGAGCAGTACTTC.

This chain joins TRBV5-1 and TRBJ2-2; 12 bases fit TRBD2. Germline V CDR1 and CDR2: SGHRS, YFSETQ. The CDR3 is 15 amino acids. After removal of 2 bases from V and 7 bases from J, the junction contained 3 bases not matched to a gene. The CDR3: CASSFRLAGVGELFF. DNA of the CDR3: TGCGCCAGCAGCTTCCGACTAGCGGGAGTCGGGGAGCTGTTTTTT.

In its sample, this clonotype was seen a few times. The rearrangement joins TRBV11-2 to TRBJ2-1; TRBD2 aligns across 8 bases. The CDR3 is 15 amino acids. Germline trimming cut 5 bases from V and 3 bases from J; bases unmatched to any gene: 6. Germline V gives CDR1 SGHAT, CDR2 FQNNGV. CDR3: CASSLTSGDYNEQFF. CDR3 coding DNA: TGTGCCAGCAGCCTAACTAGCGGAGACTACAATGAGCAGTTCTTC.